The 27 T cell receptor beta chains listed next were all sequenced from one sample in a study of T cell changes during pregnancy in multiple sclerosis (dated by TCRdb to the late 2010s). The library was made by the immunoSEQ multiplex PCR assay. Not all clones reach the TCRdb copy of this immuneACCESS table, which keeps in-frame sequences only. Checked studies attribute under half of the gap to unresolved V genes and leave the rest unexplained. The sample table holds more than 95,000 clones, of which about 90% were seen once. The ten largest clones capture around 0.92% of the sample. The sample in question was peripheral blood, obtained after pregnancy. These receptors originate from a female donor with multiple sclerosis, enrolled in a pregnancy study.

The chain has TRBV4-1 and TRBJ2-1, with 8 bases matching TRBD1. The CDR3 is 15 residues long. V shed 7 bases, J shed 3 bases, and the junction held 8 bases outside the gene matches. Per germline, CDR1 MGHRA and CDR2 YSYEKL. This CDR3 is CASTATGTGYNEQFF. CDR3 bases: TGCGCCAGCACCGCAACCGGGACAGGCTACAATGAGCAGTTCTTC.

The rearrangement joins TRBV19 to TRBJ2-5; 9 bases agree with TRBD2. J gave up 5 bases and V 6 bases, and 10 bases lay outside the gene matches. The germline V gene encodes CDR1 LNHDA and CDR2 SQIVND (reference sequence). The CDR3 loop spans 15 amino acids. The CDR3 DNA follows: TGTGCCAGTAGCCAAGCGGGGGGCCGGGGGGAGACCCAGTACTTC. Its protein is CASSQAGGRGETQYF. The full variable domain, its missing parts supplied by reference TRBV19 and TRBJ2-5, is DGGITQSPKYLFRKEGQNVTLSCEQNLNHDAMYWYRQDPGQGLRLIYYSQIVNDFQKGDIAEGYSVSREKKESFPLTVTSAQKNPTAFYLCASSQAGGRGETQYFGPGTRLLVL.

This clone occurred once. The rearrangement links TRBV5-1 to TRBJ2-1, with 7 bases that match TRBD1. V shed 3 bases and J 7 bases; nucleotides not matched to a gene: 1. CDR3 length: 12 amino acids. Germline V lookup: CDR1 SGHRS, CDR2 YFSETQ. CDR3 DNA: TGCGCCAGCAGCTACAGGGGAAATGAGCAGTTCTTC. It specifies CASSYRGNEQFF.

The rearrangement uses TRBV5-1 and TRBJ2-7; 8 nucleotides agree with TRBD2. This CDR3 has 16 residues. Germline assignment: CDR1 SGHRS and CDR2 YFSETQ. The trim removed 0 bases at V and 2 bases at J, leaving 7 bases unmatched. The CDR3 loop is CASSLATSGGTYEQYF. The DNA of the CDR3 is TGCGCCAGCAGCTTGGCTACTAGCGGAGGTACCTACGAGCAGTACTTC.

This sequence joins TRBV7-9 and TRBJ2-4, with TRBD2 matching over 14 bases. The trim removed 5 bases at V and 6 bases at J, leaving 3 bases unmatched. This CDR3 comprises 15 residues. Germline CDR1 is SEHNR and CDR2 is FQNEAQ (reference sequence). The CDR3 region has the DNA TGTGCCAGCAGCCCCGGGACTAGCGGGAGAAACATTCAGTACTTC. Its protein product is CASSPGTSGRNIQYF.

This clone was found a few times. CDR3 region: CASSLAATQNTEAFF. The DNA for the CDR3 is TGTGCCAGCAGCTTAGCCGCGACTCAGAACACTGAAGCTTTCTTT. The chain employs TRBV7-2 and TRBJ1-1; D remains unclear. CDR1 is SGHTA, CDR2 FQGNSA, per germline. V lost 0 bases, J lost 1 base, and 9 bases lay in between. This CDR3 contains 15 residues.

The rearrangement links TRBV18 to TRBJ2-7; D may be TRBD1 (6 bases). V lost 3 bases to trimming and J lost 6 bases, with 21 bases between them. The CDR3 spans 16 residues. The germline V gene encodes CDR1 KGHSH and CDR2 LQKENI. The CDR3: CASSPVPTQGSSEQYF. The CDR3 nucleotides read TGTGCCAGCTCACCCGTACCCACACAGGGTTCCAGCGAGCAGTACTTC.

V usage is TRBV2 and J usage is TRBJ2-7; TRBD1 is a possible D gene (6 bases). CDR1 and CDR2 (germline): SNHLY, FYNNEI. Trimming removed 6 bases at V and 4 bases at J, with 13 bases between. The CDR3 consists of 13 residues. CDR3 DNA: TGTGCCAGCAGGACAGGTGGTGTGTACGAGCAGTACTTC. Translating it yields CASRTGGVYEQYF.

The J gene is TRBJ1-5, the V gene TRBV7-8, with D uncertain. This CDR3 region has 12 residues. Germline CDR1 and CDR2: SGHVS and FQNEAQ. The V end lost 3 bases, the J end lost 6 bases, and 6 bases lay between the germline ends. The CDR3 reads CASSLGGQPQHF. The CDR3 bases are TGTGCCAGCAGCTTGGGAGGTCAGCCCCAGCATTTT.

The gene calls are TRBV19 and TRBJ1-1; D call uncertain. The CDR3 covers 17 residues. The germline V and J ends were trimmed by 5 bases and 4 bases, with 23 bases remaining between them. Germline CDR1 reads LNHDA; CDR2 reads SQIVND (reference sequence). As DNA, the CDR3 is TGTGCCAGTAGTGACCCCCTAGCGGCAGGTCCGGGCACTGAAGCTTTCTTT. This sequence encodes CASSDPLAAGPGTEAFF. Using reference TRBV19 and TRBJ1-1 for the parts outside the CDR3, the full variable domain is DGGITQSPKYLFRKEGQNVTLSCEQNLNHDAMYWYRQDPGQGLRLIYYSQIVNDFQKGDIAEGYSVSREKKESFPLTVTSAQKNPTAFYLCASSDPLAAGPGTEAFFGQGTRLTVV.

The chain carries TRBV19 and TRBJ2-1; 15 bases agree with TRBD2. From germline, CDR1 is LNHDA and CDR2 SQIVND (reference sequence). This CDR3 spans 20 amino acids. Trimming cost V 4 bases and J 0 bases; bases outside gene matches: 10. The CDR3 protein is CASSRRTSGGAMSSYNEQFF. For the CDR3, the DNA is TGTGCCAGTAGTAGGCGGACTAGCGGGGGGGCCATGAGCTCCTACAATGAGCAGTTCTTC.

V is TRBV7-9 and J is TRBJ2-7; D uncertain. Germline V gives CDR1 SEHNR, CDR2 FQNEAQ (reference sequence). V lost 5 bases and J 3 bases, leaving 8 bases between the germline ends. CDR3 size: 12 residues. The CDR3: CASSPRSYEQYF. CDR3 nucleotides: TGTGCCAGCAGCCCTAGGAGCTACGAGCAGTACTTC.

This rearrangement joins TRBV14 to TRBJ1-3, with D unclear. The V end lost 0 bases, the J end lost 4 bases, and 10 bases lay between the germline ends. The length of the CDR3 is 15 residues. Germline CDR1 SGHDN, CDR2 FVKESK. The CDR3 DNA reads as TGTGCCAGCAGCCAAGAGTTACTTCGCGGAAACACCATATATTTT. As protein: CASSQELLRGNTIYF.

This rearrangement joins TRBV19 to TRBJ1-1, with a weak D call TRBD1 (5 bases). V gave up 8 bases and J gave up 9 bases, with 16 bases separating them. CDR1 and CDR2 (germline): LNHDA, SQIVND (reference sequence). The CDR3 sequence is 12 residues long. This CDR3 is CASQPGGAKAFF. As DNA, the CDR3 is TGTGCCAGTCAACCGGGAGGGGCCAAAGCTTTCTTT.

The CDR3, as DNA: TGTGCCAGTAGTATGCGGGGCTACGAGCAGTACTTC. Protein product: CASSMRGYEQYF. The chain joins TRBV19 to TRBJ2-7; maybe TRBD2 (6 bases). Germline CDR1 reads LNHDA; CDR2 reads SQIVND (reference sequence). V shed 3 bases and J shed 3 bases, with 6 bases lying between them. This CDR3 is built from 12 residues.

The V call is TRBV19, the J call TRBJ1-5; D unclear. The CDR3 contains 16 residues. Trimming cost V 0 bases and J 0 bases, with 9 bases left between them. Germline V CDR1 and CDR2: LNHDA, SQIVND (reference sequence). The CDR3 nucleotides read TGTGCCAGTAGTATAGACCGCCAGATTAGCAATCAGCCCCAGCATTTT. Amino acids: CASSIDRQISNQPQHF.

The chain has TRBV7-9 and TRBJ1-2, with 10 bases that match TRBD1. V dropped 0 bases and J dropped 4; count of bases not matched to a gene: 2. Per the germline V gene, CDR1 is SEHNR and CDR2 is FQNEAQ (reference sequence). CDR3 length equals 15 residues. CDR3 bases: TGTGCCAGCAGCTTAGCAGGGGACAGGGGCTATGGCTACACCTTC. Amino acid sequence: CASSLAGDRGYGYTF.

The chain recombines TRBV6-5 with TRBJ1-1; D unclear. This CDR3 spans 14 amino acids. Trimming pared 5 bases from V and 7 bases from J, leaving 17 bases between. Germline CDR1 is MNHEY and CDR2 is SVGAGI. The CDR3 nucleotides read TGTGCCAGCAGTCGTGGACTCAAAGCGAGTGAAGCTTTCTTT. This codes for CASSRGLKASEAFF.

The rearrangement joins TRBV19 to TRBJ1-2; tentative D call: TRBD1 (5 bases). Germline assignment: CDR1 LNHDA and CDR2 SQIVND (reference sequence). With 5 bases removed from V and 8 bases from J, the gap between germline ends came to 18 bases. The CDR3 is 14 residues long. The CDR3 loop reads CASSPRYGTRGYTF. As DNA, the CDR3 is TGTGCCAGTAGTCCTCGATACGGGACTCGCGGCTACACCTTC.

The chain carries TRBV7-9 and TRBJ2-3; TRBD1 matches 9 bases. Germline lookup yields CDR1 SEHNR and CDR2 FQNEAQ (reference sequence). The CDR3 is 15 residues long. J gave up 1 base and V 5 bases, and 4 bases lay outside the gene matches. The CDR3 DNA follows: TGTGCCAGCAGCCCCAGACAGGGGGGCACAGATACGCAGTATTTT. This translates into CASSPRQGGTDTQYF. Complete variable domain (other parts from reference TRBV7-9 and TRBJ2-3): DTGVSQNPRHKITKRGQNVTFRCDPISEHNRLYWYRQTLGQGPEFLTYFQNEAQLEKSRLLSDRFSAERPKGSFSTLEIQRTEQGDSAMYLCASSPRQGGTDTQYFGPGTRLTVL.

V is TRBV6-6 and J is TRBJ1-3; D gene ambiguous. The CDR3 is 16 amino acids. V lost 2 bases and J 0 bases, leaving 11 bases between the germline ends. CDR1 and CDR2 (germline): MNHNY, SVGAGI (reference sequence). CDR3 in DNA: TGTGCCAGCAGTTACGGGCAGACCGGCTCTGGAAACACCATATATTTT. It yields the protein CASSYGQTGSGNTIYF.

This CDR3 is CASSPSPGQGAGGYTF. Here the CDR3 DNA reads TGTGCCAGCAGTCCCTCTCCGGGACAGGGGGCTGGTGGCTACACCTTC. The V call is TRBV25-1, the J call TRBJ1-2, with TRBD1 identical over 12 bases. The V gene end was trimmed by 5 bases and the J gene end by 7 bases; junction bases not matched to a gene: 11. Germline lookup yields CDR1 MGHDK and CDR2 SYGVNS. The CDR3 has 16 residues.

The J gene is TRBJ1-1, the V gene TRBV11-2; D is unresolved. V was shortened by 2 bases and J by 7 bases, with 8 bases between the two germline ends. Germline V CDR1 and CDR2: SGHAT, FQNNGV. This CDR3 has 12 amino acids. The CDR3 loop is CASSLSGFEAFF. Written as DNA, the CDR3 is TGTGCCAGCAGCTTATCGGGGTTTGAAGCTTTCTTT.

The V and J genes are TRBV2 and TRBJ2-1; 7 positions agree with TRBD2. The V and J ends lost 2 bases and 3 bases, in that order; junction bases with no gene match: 7. The CDR3 spans 16 residues. The germline V gene has CDR1 SNHLY and CDR2 FYNNEI. The CDR3 spells CASSERLAAFYNEQFF. CDR3 nucleotides: TGTGCCAGCAGTGAAAGGCTAGCGGCGTTCTACAATGAGCAGTTCTTC.

The V gene is TRBV10-3, the J gene TRBJ2-1, with 9 bases identical to TRBD1. CDR1 is ENHRY, CDR2 SYGVKD, per germline. The CDR3 contains 18 residues. Trimming removed 0 bases from V and 0 bases from J; junction bases left unmatched: 6. The CDR3 loop reads CAISESPGTGRSYNEQFF. The CDR3, as DNA: TGTGCCATCAGTGAGTCGCCCGGGACAGGGCGCTCCTACAATGAGCAGTTCTTC.

The chain recombines TRBV5-1 with TRBJ1-6; TRBD1 aligns across 9 bases. V lost 0 bases and J lost 9; bases outside the gene matches: 4. The germline gives CDR1 SGHRS, CDR2 YFSETQ. The length of the CDR3 is 15 residues. The CDR3 reads CASSLVTGGSSPLHF. The CDR3 nucleotides are TGCGCCAGCAGCTTGGTGACAGGGGGTAGTTCACCCCTCCACTTT.

For the CDR3, the DNA is TGTGCCAGCAGCTCGCCCTTCGGGGGGACCACCTACAATGAGCAGTTCTTC. Protein sequence: CASSSPFGGTTYNEQFF. The chain uses TRBV11-3 and TRBJ2-1; 7 positions agree with TRBD2. CDR1 and CDR2 from the germline V gene are SGHNT and YENEEA. After removal of 4 bases from V and 2 bases from J, the junction contained 11 bases not matched to a gene. CDR3 size: 17 residues.